This T cell receptor beta chain was found in a study of CD4 and CD8 cells across lung adenocarcinoma regions. Localized lung adenocarcinoma, a non-small cell lung cancer, affected the donors. TCRdb reprocessed the PCR reads with MiXCR, giving one entry per CDR3 protein. The table includes approximately 3,000 distinct CDR3 sequences, roughly 49% detected once. This CDR3 spans 18 amino acids. CDR1 is SGHVS and CDR2 is FQNEAQ in the germline V gene. The sequencing sample was made of CD8+ T cells from the center of a lung tumor. The rearrangement links TRBV7-8 to TRBJ2-6; D is possibly TRBD1 or TRBD2 (6 bases each). The DNA end lines up better with TRBJ2-7; the J call may be wrong. The sequence came from a male donor with lung adenocarcinoma. The CD4 and CD8 labels of this study may be unreliable. The CDR3 sequence: CASSPGGSRGGPADEQYF. In nucleotides, the CDR3 is TGTGCCAGCAGCCCAGGAGGGTCCCGTGGGGGGCCTGCGGATGAGCAGTACTTC.